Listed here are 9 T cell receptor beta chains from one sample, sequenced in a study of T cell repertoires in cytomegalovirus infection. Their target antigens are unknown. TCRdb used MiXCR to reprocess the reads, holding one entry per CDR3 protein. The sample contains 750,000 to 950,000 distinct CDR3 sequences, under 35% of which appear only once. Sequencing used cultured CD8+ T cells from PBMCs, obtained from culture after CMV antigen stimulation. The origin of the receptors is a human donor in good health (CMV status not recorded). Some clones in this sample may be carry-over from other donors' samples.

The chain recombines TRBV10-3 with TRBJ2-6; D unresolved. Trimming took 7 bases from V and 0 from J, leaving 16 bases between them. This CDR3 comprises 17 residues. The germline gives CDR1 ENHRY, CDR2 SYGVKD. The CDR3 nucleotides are TGTGCCATCAAGGTTCGAAACCGGAGCTCTGGGGCCAACGTCCTGACTTTC. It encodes CAIKVRNRSSGANVLTF.

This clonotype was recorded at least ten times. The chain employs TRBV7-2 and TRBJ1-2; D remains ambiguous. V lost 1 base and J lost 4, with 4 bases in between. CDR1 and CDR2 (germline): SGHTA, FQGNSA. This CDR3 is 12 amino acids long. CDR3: CASSLDPYGYTF. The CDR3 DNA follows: TGTGCCAGCAGCTTAGACCCCTATGGCTACACCTTC.

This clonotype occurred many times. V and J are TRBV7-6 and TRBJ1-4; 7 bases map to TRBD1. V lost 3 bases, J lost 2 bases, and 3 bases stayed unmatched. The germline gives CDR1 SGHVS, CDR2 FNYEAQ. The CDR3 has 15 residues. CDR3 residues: CASSFVQGTNEKLFF. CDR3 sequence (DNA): TGTGCCAGCAGCTTCGTACAGGGGACTAATGAAAAACTGTTTTTT. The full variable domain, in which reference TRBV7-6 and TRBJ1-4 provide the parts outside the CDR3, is GAGVSQSPRYKVTKRGQDVALRCDPISGHVSLYWYRQALGQGPEFLTYFNYEAQQDKSGLPNDRFSAERPEGSISTLTIQRTEQRDSAMYRCASSFVQGTNEKLFFGSGTQLSVL.

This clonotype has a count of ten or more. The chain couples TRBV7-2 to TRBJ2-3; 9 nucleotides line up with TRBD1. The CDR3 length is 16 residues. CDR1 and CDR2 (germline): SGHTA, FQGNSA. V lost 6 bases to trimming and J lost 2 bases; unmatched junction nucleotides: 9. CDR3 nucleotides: TGTGCCAGCAGTCTTCCGGACAGGGGTCCCACAGATACGCAGTATTTT. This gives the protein CASSLPDRGPTDTQYF. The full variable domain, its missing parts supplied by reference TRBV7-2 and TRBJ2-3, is GAGVSQSPSNKVTEKGKDVELRCDPISGHTALYWYRQSLGQGLEFLIYFQGNSAPDKSGLPSDRFSAERTGGSVSTLTIQRTQQEDSAVYLCASSLPDRGPTDTQYFGPGTRLTVL.

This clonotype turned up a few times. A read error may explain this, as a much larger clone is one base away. The CDR3 sequence: CASSLGRHNEQFF. The DNA for the CDR3 is TGTGCCAGCAGCTTGGGGAGACACAATGAGCAGTTCTTC. The chain uses TRBV7-6 and TRBJ2-1, with D possibly being TRBD2 (5 bases). The CDR3 loop spans 13 amino acids. The V gene's germline CDR1 is SGHVS and CDR2 FNYEAQ. V lost 3 bases, J lost 5 bases, and 8 bases lay in between.

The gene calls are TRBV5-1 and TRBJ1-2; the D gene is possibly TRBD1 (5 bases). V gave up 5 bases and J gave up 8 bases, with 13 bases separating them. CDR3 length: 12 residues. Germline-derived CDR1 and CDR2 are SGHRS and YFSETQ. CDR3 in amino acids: CASRYPGEGYTF. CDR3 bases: TGCGCCAGCAGGTACCCGGGGGAAGGCTACACCTTC.

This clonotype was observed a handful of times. The CDR3 coding sequence is TGTGCCAGCTCACCGCCGGTGGGCGGCTCCTACGAGCAGTACTTC. Its protein product is CASSPPVGGSYEQYF. This chain connects TRBV18 to TRBJ2-7; no clear D. This CDR3 contains 15 residues. V was shortened by 3 bases and J by 0 bases, with 12 bases between the two germline ends. Germline V CDR1 and CDR2: KGHSH, LQKENI.

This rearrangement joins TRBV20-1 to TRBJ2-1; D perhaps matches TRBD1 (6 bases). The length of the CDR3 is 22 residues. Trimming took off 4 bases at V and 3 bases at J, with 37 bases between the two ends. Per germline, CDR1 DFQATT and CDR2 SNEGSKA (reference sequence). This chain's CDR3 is CSANIPPPRGGTQPLIYNEQFF. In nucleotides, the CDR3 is TGCAGTGCTAACATCCCCCCCCCCAGGGGTGGAACACAACCTCTCATCTACAATGAGCAGTTCTTC.

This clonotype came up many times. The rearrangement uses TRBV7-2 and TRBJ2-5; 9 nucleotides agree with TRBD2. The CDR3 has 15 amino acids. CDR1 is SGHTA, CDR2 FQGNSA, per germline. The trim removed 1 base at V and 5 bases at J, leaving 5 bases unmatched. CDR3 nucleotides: TGTGCCAGCAGCTTAGTGGAGCTAGCGGGGGAGACCCAGTACTTC. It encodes CASSLVELAGETQYF.